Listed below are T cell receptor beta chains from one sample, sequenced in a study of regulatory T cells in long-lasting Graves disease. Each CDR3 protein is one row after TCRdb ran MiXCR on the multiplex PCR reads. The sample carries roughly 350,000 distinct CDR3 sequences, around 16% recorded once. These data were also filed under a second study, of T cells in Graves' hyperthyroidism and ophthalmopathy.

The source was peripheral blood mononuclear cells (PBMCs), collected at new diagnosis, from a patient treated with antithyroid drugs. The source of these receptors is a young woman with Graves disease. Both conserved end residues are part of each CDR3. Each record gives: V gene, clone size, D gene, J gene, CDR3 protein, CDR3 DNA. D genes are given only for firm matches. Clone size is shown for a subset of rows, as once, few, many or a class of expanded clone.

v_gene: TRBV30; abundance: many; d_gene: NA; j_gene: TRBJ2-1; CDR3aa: CASGTAIYNEQFF; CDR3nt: TGTGCCAGCGGGACAGCGATTTACAATGAGCAGTTCTTC
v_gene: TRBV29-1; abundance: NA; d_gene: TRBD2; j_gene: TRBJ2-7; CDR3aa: CSARTSGLEQYF; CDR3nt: TGCAGCGCTAGGACTAGCGGGCTAGAGCAGTACTTC
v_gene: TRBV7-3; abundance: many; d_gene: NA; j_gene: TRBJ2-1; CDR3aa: CASSLTGSYNEQFF; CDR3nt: TGTGCCAGCAGCTTAACGGGGTCCTACAATGAGCAGTTCTTC
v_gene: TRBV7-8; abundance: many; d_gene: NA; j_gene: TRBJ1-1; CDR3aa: CASSAPGGSTEAFF; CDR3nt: TGTGCCAGCAGCGCACCCGGAGGGAGCACTGAAGCTTTCTTT
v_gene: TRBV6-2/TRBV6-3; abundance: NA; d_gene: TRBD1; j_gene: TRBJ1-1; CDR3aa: CAISTGGTEAFF; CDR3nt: TGTGCCATCAGCACAGGGGGCACTGAAGCTTTCTTT
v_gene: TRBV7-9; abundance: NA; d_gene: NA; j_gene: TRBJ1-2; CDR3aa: CASSLPLFYGYTF; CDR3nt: TGTGCCAGCAGCTTACCCCTTTTCTATGGCTACACCTTC
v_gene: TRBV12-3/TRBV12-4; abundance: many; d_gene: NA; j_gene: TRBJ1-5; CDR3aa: CASSKGPYQPQHF; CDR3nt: TGTGCCAGCAGCAAGGGACCCTATCAGCCCCAGCATTTT
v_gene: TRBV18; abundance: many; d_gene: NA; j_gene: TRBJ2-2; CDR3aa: CASSPLGGATTGELFF; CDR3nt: TGTGCCAGCTCGCCACTTGGGGGAGCGACCACCGGGGAGCTGTTTTTT
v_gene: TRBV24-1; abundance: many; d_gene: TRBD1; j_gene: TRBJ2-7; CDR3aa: CATNSGGSYEQYF; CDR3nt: TGTGCCACCAACTCAGGGGGCTCCTACGAGCAGTACTTC
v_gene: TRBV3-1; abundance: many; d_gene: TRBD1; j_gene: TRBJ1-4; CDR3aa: CASSQARQGARGEKLFF; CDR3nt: TGTGCCAGCAGCCAAGCTCGTCAGGGGGCGCGGGGGGAAAAACTGTTTTTT
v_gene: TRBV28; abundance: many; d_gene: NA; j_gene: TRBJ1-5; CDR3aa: CASSGGIGTGNQPQHF; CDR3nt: TGTGCCAGCAGTGGAGGGATCGGGACGGGGAATCAGCCCCAGCATTTT
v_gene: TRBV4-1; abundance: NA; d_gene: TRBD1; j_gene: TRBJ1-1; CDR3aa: CASSQVQGARTEAFF; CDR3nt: TGCGCCAGCAGCCAAGTGCAGGGGGCGCGCACTGAAGCTTTCTTT